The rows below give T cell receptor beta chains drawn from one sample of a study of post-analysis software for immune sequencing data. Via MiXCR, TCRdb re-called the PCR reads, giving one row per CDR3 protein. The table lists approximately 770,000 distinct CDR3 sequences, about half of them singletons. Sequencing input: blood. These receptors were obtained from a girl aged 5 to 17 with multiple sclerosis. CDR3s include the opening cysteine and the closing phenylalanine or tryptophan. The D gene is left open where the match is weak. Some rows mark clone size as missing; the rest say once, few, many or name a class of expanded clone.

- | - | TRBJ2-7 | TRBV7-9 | TGTGCCAGCAGCCCCGGGCAGGGCGACGACGAGCAGTACTTC | CASSPGQGDDEQYF
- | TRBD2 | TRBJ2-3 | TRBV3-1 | TGTGCCAGCAGCCAAGTTCGACTAGCGGGAGGAGATACGCAGTATTTT | CASSQVRLAGGDTQYF
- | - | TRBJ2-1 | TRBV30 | TGTGCCTGGAATGGCCTAGCGCCCTCCTACAATGAGCAGGTCTTC | CAWNGLAPSYNEQVF
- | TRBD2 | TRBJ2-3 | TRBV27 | TGTGCCAGCTCTGTCAGAGCGGGATATTCCGATACGCAGTATTTT | CASSVRAGYSDTQYF
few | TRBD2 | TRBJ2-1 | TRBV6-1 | TGTGCCAGCAGTGAGGTAGCGGGAGGTTTGGATGAGCAGTTCTTC | CASSEVAGGLDEQFF
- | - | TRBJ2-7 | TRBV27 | TGTGCCAGCAGTTTAGTTCCCGGGAGCGAGAGCGAGCAGTACTTC | CASSLVPGSESEQYF
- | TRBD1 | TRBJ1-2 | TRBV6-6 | TGTGCCAGCAGTTACTCGACAGGGGCCTATGGCTACACCTTC | CASSYSTGAYGYTF
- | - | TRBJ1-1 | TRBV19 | TGTGCCAGTAGTATAGGCGCAGGGTCCTGGCCTGAAGCTTTCTTT | CASSIGAGSWPEAFF
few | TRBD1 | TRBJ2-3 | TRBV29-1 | TGCAGCGTACCGGACAGGATAATCACGGATACGCAGTATTTT | CSVPDRIITDTQYF
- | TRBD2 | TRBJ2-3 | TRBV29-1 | TGCAGCGTAGTCCGACCTATAGCGGGACCCTCCTCGAGGACAGATACGCAGTATTTT | CSVVRPIAGPSSRTDTQYF
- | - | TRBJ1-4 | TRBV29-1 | TGCAGCGTTGTGGGGCAGACTAATGAAAAACTGTTTTTT | CSVVGQTNEKLFF
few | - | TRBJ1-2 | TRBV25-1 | TGTGCCAGCAGTGAACGTGGTAATGGCTACACCTTC | CASSERGNGYTF
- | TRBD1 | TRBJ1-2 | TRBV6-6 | TGTGCCAGCAGTTACTCGACACAGGGGACATCCTATGGCTACACCTTC | CASSYSTQGTSYGYTF
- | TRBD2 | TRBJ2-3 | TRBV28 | TGTGCCAGCAGTTCCTCCGGACTAGCGGGGGACCTTTTTTTCACAGATACGCAGTATTTT | CASSSSGLAGDLFFTDTQYF
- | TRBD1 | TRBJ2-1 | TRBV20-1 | TGCAGTGCTAGTCCGTTGGGGACAGGCAGCTCCTACAATGAGCAGTTCTTC | CSASPLGTGSSYNEQFF
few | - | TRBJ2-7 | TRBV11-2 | TGTGCCAGCAGCTTAGCTCCCTCTATGAACACCCAGTACTTC | CASSLAPSMNTQYF
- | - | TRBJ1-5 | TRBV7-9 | TGTGCCAGCAGTTCAGGGAGTCAACCGAATCAGCCCCAGCATTTT | CASSSGSQPNQPQHF
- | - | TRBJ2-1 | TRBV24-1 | TGTGCCACCAGTGATAACAGGTTTTTCTCCTACAATGAGCAGTTCTTC | CATSDNRFFSYNEQFF
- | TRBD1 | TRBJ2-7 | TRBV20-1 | TGCAGTGCTAGGGGGACAGGTAACTACGAGCAGTACTTC | CSARGTGNYEQYF
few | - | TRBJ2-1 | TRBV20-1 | TGCAGTGCTATAGGGCCCAGGTCCTACAATGAGCAGTTCTTC | CSAIGPRSYNEQFF
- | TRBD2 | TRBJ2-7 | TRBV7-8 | TGTGCCAGCAGCGAGTATAGCGGGAGGAGTGCTAACGAGCAGTACTTC | CASSEYSGRSANEQYF
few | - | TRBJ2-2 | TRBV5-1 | TGCGCCAGCAGCCACGGACGGACGGCCCCCGGGGAGCTGTTTTTT | CASSHGRTAPGELFF
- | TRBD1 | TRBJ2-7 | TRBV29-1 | TGCAGCGTAGGACGACAGGGCTCCTACGAGCAGTACTTC | CSVGRQGSYEQYF
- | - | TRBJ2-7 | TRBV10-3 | TGTGCCATCAGTGCGGCTAGCGCCTACGAGCAGTACTTC | CAISAASAYEQYF
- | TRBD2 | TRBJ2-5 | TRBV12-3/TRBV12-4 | TGTGCCAGCAGTTTTGGGGGGAGGGCCACCGAGACCCAGTACTTC | CASSFGGRATETQYF
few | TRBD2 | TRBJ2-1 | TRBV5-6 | TGTGCCAGCAGCTTGGGAGCGGGAGGAGTTACCGATGAGCAGTTCTTC | CASSLGAGGVTDEQFF
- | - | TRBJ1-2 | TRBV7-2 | TGTGCCAGCAGCATGGGGGCAGACTATGGCTACACCTTC | CASSMGADYGYTF
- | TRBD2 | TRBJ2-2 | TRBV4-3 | TGCGCCAGCAGCCGGTTTGGACTAGCGGGAGACACCGGGGAGCTGTTTTTT | CASSRFGLAGDTGELFF
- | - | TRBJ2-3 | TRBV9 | TGTGCCAGCAGCAAAGGACGGCGCACCGATACGCAGTATTTT | CASSKGRRTDTQYF